The 30 T cell receptor beta chains below come from one sample, sequenced in a study of persistence of HIV-infected CD4 T cells. These receptors are not linked to any known antigen. Sequencing used immunoSEQ version 4 in survey mode. Clones were sequenced by immunoSEQ multiplex PCR, and TCRdb holds only the in-frame ones, with some missing. The repertoire includes around 28,000 clones, 82% of them detected once, and 3.5% to 5.5% sits in the top ten. Lysates of CMV-infected fibroblasts at around 9.1 ug/mL stimulated these cells. Memory cells lacking CD40L and CD69 with high CD45RO were sorted. The sequences come from CD4+ T cells sorted from PBMCs after 18-hour stimulation, collected from a patient who received antiretroviral therapy. All receptors derive from an adult man with HIV who was CMV-seropositive.

The gene calls are TRBV23-1 and TRBJ2-7, with 9 bases fitting TRBD1. TRBV23-1 carries the ORF label, with uncertain function. Trimming cost V 2 bases and J 4 bases; bases outside gene matches: 3. The CDR3 totals 14 residues. CDR3: CASSQNRGRYEQYF. CDR3 nucleotide sequence: TGCGCCAGCAGTCAAAACAGGGGGCGATACGAGCAGTACTTC.

This clone came up a few times. The genes are TRBV5-1 and TRBJ2-2; no firm D call. This CDR3 is 14 amino acids long. The V gene's germline CDR1 is SGHRS and CDR2 YFSETQ. V was clipped by 7 bases and J by 0 bases, with 10 bases between them. The CDR3 DNA reads TGCGCCAGCCATCGAGCCCCGAACACCGGGGAGCTGTTTTTT. Translation: CASHRAPNTGELFF.

This chain joins TRBV2 and TRBJ1-5; D remains unclear. CDR3 length: 14 residues. Between the trimmed V and J ends, which lost 11 bases and 0 bases, there was a span of 14 bases. Per the germline V gene, CDR1 is SNHLY and CDR2 is FYNNEI. The CDR3 DNA reads as TGTGCCGCTTCCGCTGGGGATAGCAATCAGCCCCAGCATTTT. Translated: CAASAGDSNQPQHF.

This sequence joins TRBV9 and TRBJ2-7, with 13 bases lining up with TRBD2. The germline gives CDR1 SGDLS, CDR2 YYNGEE. The length of the CDR3 is 15 residues. V lost 4 bases, J lost 9 bases, and 10 bases stayed unmatched. The CDR3 coding sequence is TGTGCCAGCAGCTCCGGGACTAGCGGGGACATACGGCAGTACTTC. It is translated as CASSSGTSGDIRQYF.

The chain has TRBV27 and TRBJ2-2; D might be TRBD1 (6 bases). There are 15 residues in the CDR3. Germline V CDR1 and CDR2: MNHEY, SMNVEV (reference sequence). The V and J ends lost 6 bases and 0 bases respectively, with 11 bases between them. The CDR3 DNA follows: TGTGCCAGCAGGAGCGACAGGACGAACACCGGGGAGCTGTTTTTT. This gives the protein CASRSDRTNTGELFF.

V and J are TRBV18 and TRBJ2-3; either TRBD1 or TRBD2 may fit D (6 bases each). The V gene lost 3 bases and the J gene lost 2 bases, with 12 bases spanning the gap. The CDR3 runs to 15 residues. Germline-derived CDR1 and CDR2 are KGHSH and LQKENI. CDR3 protein: CASSPGGGTTDTQYF. The CDR3 DNA reads as TGTGCCAGCTCACCCGGGGGCGGGACCACAGATACGCAGTATTTT.

This clone was counted only a few times. V is TRBV10-3 and J is TRBJ2-2, with 9 nucleotides matching TRBD1. With V trimmed by 5 bases and J by 7 bases, 5 bases remained unmatched. The V gene's germline CDR1 is ENHRY and CDR2 SYGVKD. CDR3 length: 14 residues. CDR3 loop: CAISRTGEIGELFF. CDR3 nucleotides: TGTGCCATCAGTCGGACAGGGGAAATCGGGGAGCTGTTTTTT.

The J gene is TRBJ2-7, the V gene TRBV25-1, with D tentatively TRBD2 (7 bases). The V end was cut by 6 bases, the J end by 2 bases, with 17 bases between. This CDR3 is built from 15 residues. The germline V gene encodes CDR1 MGHDK and CDR2 SYGVNS. The CDR3 here is CASRPGGGGAYEQYF. CDR3 coding DNA: TGTGCCAGCAGGCCCGGTGGAGGGGGGGCCTACGAGCAGTACTTC.

The chain carries TRBV25-1 and TRBJ1-1; D is unclear. This CDR3 region has 12 residues. Per germline, CDR1 MGHDK and CDR2 SYGVNS. V lost 8 bases to trimming and J lost 6 bases, with 13 bases between them. The CDR3 DNA reads as TGTGCCAGCCCGGAGCTGCACGCTGAAGCTTTCTTT. It is translated as CASPELHAEAFF.

The V gene is TRBV4-2, the J gene TRBJ2-7, with D perhaps matching TRBD1 or TRBD2 (5 bases each). Trimming left V 6 bases short and J 1 base short, with 16 bases between. Per the germline V gene, CDR1 is LGHNA and CDR2 is YNFKEQ. CDR3 length: 15 amino acids. The CDR3 loop reads CASRYVRDGSYEQYF. The DNA of the CDR3 is TGTGCCAGCAGATACGTCCGGGACGGATCCTACGAGCAGTACTTC.

V usage is TRBV7-2 and J usage is TRBJ1-1; D is unclear. CDR3 length equals 17 residues. Germline CDR1 SGHTA, CDR2 FQGNSA. V was cut by 5 bases and J by 5 bases, with 24 bases left in between. CDR3 in amino acids: CASSRESGPGSGTEAFF. The CDR3 bases are TGTGCCAGCAGCCGCGAATCCGGGCCGGGGAGTGGGACTGAAGCTTTCTTT.

The gene calls are TRBV11-2 and TRBJ2-6; no reliable D call. The CDR3 length is 16 residues. Germline V CDR1 and CDR2: SGHAT, FQNNGV. V lost 3 bases and J 0 bases, leaving 9 bases between the germline ends. CDR3 in amino acids: CASSLTRSSGANVLTF. CDR3 nucleotides: TGTGCCAGCAGCTTGACCCGGAGCTCTGGGGCCAACGTCCTGACTTTC.

This sequence joins TRBV7-2 and TRBJ1-1; no definite D call. This CDR3 is 15 amino acids long. Germline CDR1 SGHTA, CDR2 FQGNSA. Trimming cost V 1 base and J 1 base, with 10 bases left between them. The CDR3 reads CASSLGVGQNTEAFF. For the CDR3, the DNA is TGTGCCAGCAGCTTAGGTGTGGGTCAGAACACTGAAGCTTTCTTT.

In its sample, this clone was seen once. This chain links TRBV2 with TRBJ2-7, with D maybe TRBD1 (5 bases). V was clipped by 4 bases and J by 2 bases, with 12 bases between them. This CDR3 has 14 residues. Germline assignment: CDR1 SNHLY and CDR2 FYNNEI. The CDR3 region has the DNA TGTGCCAGCAGTGCACGGTTGGGGCCCTACGAGCAGTACTTC. This codes for CASSARLGPYEQYF.

This sequence joins TRBV5-1 and TRBJ2-3, with 7 bases identical to TRBD2. J lost 1 base, V lost 3 bases, and 8 bases had no gene match. CDR1 is SGHRS and CDR2 is YFSETQ in the germline V gene. The CDR3 totals 16 residues. The CDR3 protein is CASSSGPSGGTDTQYF. The DNA for the CDR3 is TGCGCCAGCAGCTCCGGGCCGAGCGGGGGCACAGATACGCAGTATTTT.

This clone was detected only once. This chain joins TRBV4-1 and TRBJ1-1; D is uncertain. The V end lost 3 bases, the J end lost 11 bases, and 16 bases lay between the germline ends. Germline V CDR1 and CDR2: MGHRA, YSYEKL. CDR3 length equals 13 residues. The CDR3 nucleotides are TGCGCCAGCAGCCACGAGACCCCCCGGGTGGCTTTCTTT. Residues: CASSHETPRVAFF.

V and J are TRBV6-5 and TRBJ1-6; D is ambiguous. The CDR3 has 14 amino acids. The V gene's germline CDR1 is MNHEY and CDR2 SVGAGI. V lost 2 bases to trimming and J lost 4 bases, with 6 bases between them. In DNA, the CDR3 is TGTGCCAGCAGTTACAGCCAGTATAATTCACCCCTCCACTTT. Its translation is CASSYSQYNSPLHF.

The chain recombines TRBV7-3 with TRBJ2-3; perhaps TRBD1 as D (6 bases). The ends were cut back, 1 base at V and 5 bases at J, with 13 bases in the middle. The germline V gene encodes CDR1 SGHTA and CDR2 FQGTGA. CDR3 length: 15 residues. The CDR3 region has the DNA TGTGCCAGCAGCTTAAGGGGGACACAAGTAGATACGCAGTATTTT. Translation: CASSLRGTQVDTQYF.

The CDR3 DNA sequence: TGTGCCTCACACACGGCAGGGGACGAGCAGTACTTC. Translated: CASHTAGDEQYF. V is TRBV5-4 and J is TRBJ2-7, with D possibly being TRBD1 (6 bases). V lost 10 bases and J 5 bases, leaving 16 bases between the germline ends. The CDR3 spans 12 residues. Per the germline V gene, CDR1 is SGHNT and CDR2 is YYREEE (reference sequence). The full variable domain, in which reference TRBV5-4 and TRBJ2-7 provide the parts outside the CDR3, is ETGVTQSPTHLIKTRGQQVTLRCSSQSGHNTVSWYQQALGQGPQFIFQYYREEENGRGNFPPRFSGLQFPNYSSELNVNALELDDSALYLCASHTAGDEQYFGPGTRLTVT.

This chain joins TRBV18 and TRBJ1-4; tentatively, D is TRBD1 (6 bases). Trimming took off 3 bases at V and 6 bases at J, with 14 bases between the two ends. Germline CDR1 is KGHSH and CDR2 is LQKENI. There are 15 residues in the CDR3. The CDR3 DNA follows: TGTGCCAGCTCACCCCTTGGGGGCCTAGATGAAAAACTGTTTTTT. Protein sequence: CASSPLGGLDEKLFF.

This clone showed up just once. The chain recombines TRBV24-1 with TRBJ2-5; 7 positions agree with TRBD1. Germline-derived CDR1 and CDR2 are KGHDR and SFDVKD. The CDR3 extends over 14 amino acids. V lost 5 bases to trimming and J lost 5 bases; unmatched junction nucleotides: 7. CDR3: CATSGLGGGETQYF. In DNA, the CDR3 is TGTGCCACCAGTGGGTTAGGGGGCGGGGAGACCCAGTACTTC.

The chain joins TRBV19 to TRBJ2-2; TRBD1 aligns across 9 bases. Germline CDR1 LNHDA, CDR2 SQIVND (reference sequence). This CDR3 region has 14 residues. The V segment lost 9 bases and the J segment 0 bases; nucleotides outside the gene matches: 2. The CDR3 loop reads CASNRGPNTGELFF. CDR3 sequence (DNA): TGTGCCAGCAACAGGGGGCCGAACACCGGGGAGCTGTTTTTT.

This chain links TRBV9 with TRBJ2-1; D is unresolved. This CDR3 has 15 amino acids. The V end was cut by 0 bases, the J end by 1 base, with 8 bases between. Germline-derived CDR1 and CDR2 are SGDLS and YYNGEE. CDR3 loop: CASSVVGPSYNEQFF. The CDR3 DNA follows: TGTGCCAGCAGCGTAGTTGGACCGTCCTACAATGAGCAGTTCTTC. Full variable domain (outside the CDR3, taken from reference TRBV9 and TRBJ2-1): DSGVTQTPKHLITATGQRVTLRCSPRSGDLSVYWYQQSLDQGLQFLIQYYNGEERAKGNILERFSAQQFPDLHSELNLSSLELGDSALYFCASSVVGPSYNEQFFGPGTRLTVL.

The chain recombines TRBV2 with TRBJ1-6; D uncertain. Germline V gene lookup returns CDR1 SNHLY and CDR2 FYNNEI. CDR3 length: 15 amino acids. Trimming cost V 9 bases and J 0 bases, with 12 bases left between them. The CDR3 spells CASNGENSYNSPLHF. Written as DNA, the CDR3 is TGTGCCAGTAACGGGGAGAACTCCTATAATTCACCCCTCCACTTT.

Here the CDR3 DNA reads TGCGCCAGCAGTGACCAAGGGGGACTCAACACCGGGGAGCTGTTTTTT. The encoded protein is CASSDQGGLNTGELFF. The V and J genes are TRBV10-1 and TRBJ2-2; D is tentatively TRBD1 or TRBD2 (6 bases each). CDR3 length: 16 amino acids. V dropped 3 bases and J dropped 2 bases, with 13 bases sitting between them. CDR1 is WNHNN and CDR2 is SYGVQD in the germline V gene (reference sequence).

The rearrangement joins TRBV29-1 to TRBJ1-5, with TRBD1 matching over 7 bases. Germline assignment: CDR1 SQVTM and CDR2 ANQGSEA. This CDR3 spans 14 amino acids. The V and J ends lost 7 bases and 0 bases, in that order; junction bases with no gene match: 6. The CDR3 is CSASGTDSNQPQHF. CDR3 sequence (DNA): TGCAGCGCCTCCGGGACAGATAGCAATCAGCCCCAGCATTTT.

The chain is built from TRBV4-1 and TRBJ2-2, with D possibly being TRBD2 (7 bases). V was trimmed by 4 bases and J by 7 bases, leaving 19 bases between them. CDR1 is MGHRA and CDR2 is YSYEKL in the germline V gene. This CDR3 is 16 amino acids long. The CDR3 reads CASSPQRGGVDGELFF. The CDR3 bases are TGCGCCAGCAGCCCTCAGAGGGGGGGAGTGGACGGGGAGCTGTTTTTT.

The V gene is TRBV9, the J gene TRBJ2-5; D remains ambiguous. The CDR3 contains 15 residues. The V and J ends lost 0 bases and 0 bases respectively, with 9 bases between them. Per the germline V gene, CDR1 is SGDLS and CDR2 is YYNGEE. DNA for the CDR3: TGTGCCAGCAGCGTAGCTTTGGCAGACCAAGAGACCCAGTACTTC. It specifies CASSVALADQETQYF.

The V call is TRBV2, the J call TRBJ2-2, with no clear D. Trimming stripped 6 bases from V and 0 bases from J, with 11 bases between. Germline V lookup: CDR1 SNHLY, CDR2 FYNNEI. This CDR3 contains 15 residues. CDR3 DNA sequence: TGTGCCAGCAGGCCGGACGGAACGAACACCGGGGAGCTGTTTTTT. It codes for CASRPDGTNTGELFF.

The chain joins TRBV3-1 (or the pseudogene TRBV3-2) to TRBJ2-3, with 10 bases identical to TRBD2. This CDR3 has 15 amino acids. The germline gives CDR1 LGHDT, CDR2 YNNKEL (reference sequence). After removal of 6 bases from V and 4 bases from J, the junction contained 7 bases not matched to a gene. CDR3 nucleotides: TGTGCCAGCAGGGTAGCGGGGGGATCGGCAGATACGCAGTATTTT. Its translation is CASRVAGGSADTQYF.